The 6 T cell receptor beta chains presented below share a single source sample, sequenced in a study of T cells in Graves' hyperthyroidism and ophthalmopathy. RNA transcripts were the template for amplifying TCR beta CDR3 regions. Primed by the HTBI set, a first-round RT-PCR was run on the TCR CDR3. TCRdb ran MiXCR on the multiplex PCR reads and lists one entry per CDR3 protein. Here the sample spans about 590,000 distinct CDR3 sequences, about a sixth being singletons. The sequenced sample consisted of blood. These receptors were taken from a woman aged 25-40 years with Graves' hyperthyroidism.

This clonotype was counted many times. V is TRBV24-1 and J is TRBJ2-1, with 7 bases matching TRBD1. Germline CDR1 KGHDR, CDR2 SFDVKD. The CDR3 runs to 15 residues. V lost 1 base to trimming and J lost 4 bases; unmatched junction nucleotides: 3. The CDR3 DNA reads as TGTGCCACCAGTGATTTCCGGGACAGATACAATGAGCAGTTCTTC. Protein product: CATSDFRDRYNEQFF.

This chain's CDR3 is CASSSAGGNEQFF. The DNA of the CDR3 is TGTGCCAGCAGCTCCGCCGGGGGGAATGAGCAGTTCTTC. This chain connects TRBV7-9 to TRBJ2-1; 7 bases agree with TRBD2. CDR1 is SEHNR, CDR2 FQNEAQ, per germline (reference sequence). The CDR3 is 13 residues long. The V gene end was trimmed by 4 bases and the J gene end by 7 bases; junction bases not matched to a gene: 4.

This clonotype showed up many times. The chain uses TRBV20-1 and TRBJ1-5; weak D call: TRBD1 (5 bases). CDR1 and CDR2 from the germline V gene are DFQATT and SNEGSKA (reference sequence). This CDR3 comprises 13 residues. Trimming cost V 4 bases and J 7 bases, with 14 bases left between them. Here the CDR3 DNA reads TGCAGTGCTAACCCTCAGGGAAACCAGCCCCAGCATTTT. The encoded protein is CSANPQGNQPQHF.

This clonotype was counted only a few times. The rearrangement joins TRBV5-1 to TRBJ1-6; D may be TRBD1 (6 bases). V gave up 5 bases and J gave up 3 bases, with 9 bases separating them. Germline lookup yields CDR1 SGHRS and CDR2 YFSETQ. The CDR3 contains 14 residues. This chain's CDR3 is CASSPQGYNSPLHF. CDR3 sequence (DNA): TGCGCCAGCAGTCCACAGGGCTATAATTCACCCCTCCACTTT.

The CDR3 here is CASSQGVGAPYGYTF. As DNA, the CDR3 is TGTGCCAGCAGCCAAGGAGTGGGGGCGCCCTATGGCTACACCTTC. V and J are TRBV14 and TRBJ1-2; tentatively, D is TRBD1 (6 bases). CDR1 is SGHDN, CDR2 FVKESK, per germline. V lost 1 base and J lost 4, with 13 bases in between. The CDR3 contains 15 residues.

In this sample, this clonotype turned up many times. The rearrangement joins TRBV27 to TRBJ1-1; D not resolved. Germline V lookup: CDR1 MNHEY, CDR2 SMNVEV (reference sequence). V dropped 8 bases and J dropped 1 base, with 14 bases sitting between them. The CDR3 runs 14 residues. CDR3 bases: TGTGCCAGCGGGCCCGGCAGGCAGAACACTGAAGCTTTCTTT. It translates to CASGPGRQNTEAFF.